The clone carrying this TCR beta chain was detected many times. The method was immunoSEQ multiplex PCR; TCRdb's version includes in-frame clones alone and lacks a portion of them. The profile shows 600,000 to 750,000 clones, 72% of them singletons. The sample originates from a study of shared clonotypes between healthy human individuals. This CDR3 is built from 9 residues. From germline, CDR1 is MNHEY and CDR2 SMNVEV (reference sequence). The sequenced sample was memory CD4+ T cells sorted from blood. As to subset: CD45RA-negative fraction. The TCR was taken from a woman aged 25 to 39 in good health. The V gene is TRBV27, the J gene TRBJ1-4; the D is unclear. The CDR3 nucleotides read TGTGTCCAGCACTTTATGCTGTTTTTT. This translates into CVQHFMLFF.